The entry below gives a single T cell receptor beta chain sequence along with its context. This entry comes from a study of T cell changes during pregnancy in multiple sclerosis. This CDR3 is 12 amino acids long. The ends were cut back, 6 bases at V and 13 bases at J, with 16 bases in the middle. Germline V lookup: CDR1 MNHEY, CDR2 SVGAGI. TCRdb's table, derived via immunoSEQ multiplex PCR, lists solely in-frame clones and lacks some. The sample consists of around 61,000 clones, 85% to 90% of them appearing once. Sequences were derived from peripheral blood, sampled in the first trimester of pregnancy. The rearrangement uses TRBV6-5 and TRBJ2-1; TRBD1 is a possible D gene (5 bases). This receptor was obtained from a female donor in good health, enrolled as a control in a pregnancy study. The CDR3 loop is CASRQGPNPQFF. The CDR3 region has the DNA TGTGCCAGCAGGCAGGGCCCTAACCCCCAGTTCTTC.